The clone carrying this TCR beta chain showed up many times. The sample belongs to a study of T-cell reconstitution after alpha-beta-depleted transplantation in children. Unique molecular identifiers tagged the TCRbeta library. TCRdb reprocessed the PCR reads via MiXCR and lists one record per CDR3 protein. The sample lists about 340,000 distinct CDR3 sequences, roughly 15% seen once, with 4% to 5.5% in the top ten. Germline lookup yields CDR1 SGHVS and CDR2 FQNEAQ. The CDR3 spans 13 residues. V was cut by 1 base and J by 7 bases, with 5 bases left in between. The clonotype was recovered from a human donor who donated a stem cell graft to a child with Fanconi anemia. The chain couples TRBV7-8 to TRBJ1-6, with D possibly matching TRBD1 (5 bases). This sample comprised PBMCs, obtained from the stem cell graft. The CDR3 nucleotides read TGTGCCAGCAGCTTAGGACAGAATTCACCCCTCCACTTT. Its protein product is CASSLGQNSPLHF.